A single sample gave rise to the 30 T cell receptor beta chains below, sequenced in a study of shared clonotypes between healthy human individuals. The repertoire was sequenced with immunoSEQ multiplex PCR; TCRdb's copy has only in-frame clones and lacks some. The sample records roughly 2.1 million clones, under 95% being singletons. Naive CD8 populations comprised CD45RO-negative cells positively selected for CCR7, excluding terminally differentiated effector memory CD45RA+ cells. Specimen: naive CD8+ T cells from PBMCs. The receptors shown here come from a man younger than 35 in good health. Some clones in this sample may be carry-over from other donors' samples.

The chain employs TRBV9 and TRBJ2-7; D possibly corresponds to TRBD2 (5 bases). Germline lookup yields CDR1 SGDLS and CDR2 YYNGEE. V was pared by 3 bases and J by 6 bases, with 13 bases between. The CDR3 spans 13 residues. This chain's CDR3 is CASSARLGSEQYF. CDR3 sequence (DNA): TGTGCCAGCAGCGCCCGGCTGGGGAGCGAGCAGTACTTC.

A single count supports this clone. The chain recombines TRBV6-5 with TRBJ2-1; 12 bases align to TRBD2. CDR3 size: 15 residues. CDR1 MNHEY and CDR2 SVGAGI come from the germline V gene. V gave up 5 bases and J gave up 9 bases; unmatched junction bases: 8. CDR3 coding DNA: TGTGCCAGCAGTCACCGGACTAGCGGGATGAGTGAGCAGTTCTTC. Protein: CASSHRTSGMSEQFF.

This chain joins TRBV7-6 and TRBJ1-4; no definite D call. The CDR3 extends over 14 amino acids. The V and J ends lost 2 bases and 4 bases respectively, with 8 bases between them. The germline V gene encodes CDR1 SGHVS and CDR2 FNYEAQ. The CDR3 loop reads CASSLRLINEKLFF. The CDR3 DNA is TGTGCCAGCAGCTTACGACTTATTAATGAAAAACTGTTTTTT.

The chain links TRBV27 to TRBJ2-6, with D maybe TRBD1 (5 bases). Germline V CDR1 and CDR2: MNHEY, SMNVEV (reference sequence). CDR3 length: 18 residues. Trimming took 7 bases from V and 0 from J, leaving 19 bases between them. Here the CDR3 reads CASTFRAGLYSGANVLTF. As DNA, the CDR3 is TGTGCCAGCACCTTTCGGGCAGGGCTCTACTCTGGGGCCAACGTCCTGACTTTC.

The chain's CDR3 is CASRYTGGLETQYF. As DNA, the CDR3 is TGTGCCAGCAGGTACACAGGGGGCCTGGAGACCCAGTACTTC. The chain is built from TRBV28 and TRBJ2-5; 9 positions match TRBD1. This CDR3 comprises 14 residues. Germline V CDR1 and CDR2: MDHEN, SYDVKM. Unmatched junction bases numbered 7, after V lost 6 bases and J lost 5 bases.

V and J are TRBV4-1 and TRBJ2-1; D might be TRBD2 (5 bases). Germline assignment: CDR1 MGHRA and CDR2 YSYEKL. The CDR3 has 17 residues. Trimming removed 4 bases from V and 1 base from J, with 17 bases in between. The CDR3 bases are TGCGCCAGCAGCCCCCCTTACGGGGAGAGATCCTACAATGAGCAGTTCTTC. It specifies CASSPPYGERSYNEQFF.

CDR3 in amino acids: CASSLLGENTGELFF. The CDR3 nucleotides are TGTGCCAGCTCACTACTGGGGGAGAACACCGGGGAGCTGTTTTTT. The chain uses TRBV18 and TRBJ2-2; D possibly matches TRBD1 or TRBD2 (5 bases each). V lost 4 bases and J lost 1, with 10 bases in between. This CDR3 region has 15 residues. From germline, CDR1 is KGHSH and CDR2 LQKENI.

CDR3 region: CASRGTGNYNEKLFF. In DNA form, the CDR3 reads TGTGCCAGCCGGGGGACTGGAAATTATAATGAAAAACTGTTTTTT. The chain has TRBV28 and TRBJ1-4; D may be TRBD1 (5 bases). V gave up 8 bases and J gave up 4 bases, with 17 bases separating them. CDR3 length: 15 amino acids. Per germline, CDR1 MDHEN and CDR2 SYDVKM.

This clone occurred once. The chain couples TRBV11-2 to TRBJ2-4; D unresolved. CDR3 length: 19 residues. V lost 4 bases and J 0 bases, leaving 22 bases between the germline ends. Per germline, CDR1 SGHAT and CDR2 FQNNGV. The CDR3 loop is CASSYPRVGQLLAKNIQYF. Here the CDR3 DNA reads TGTGCCAGCAGCTACCCTCGGGTAGGGCAACTACTAGCCAAAAACATTCAGTACTTC.

The chain has TRBV19 and TRBJ2-3; D is possibly TRBD2 (5 bases). From germline, CDR1 is LNHDA and CDR2 SQIVND (reference sequence). Trimming took 5 bases from V and 4 from J, leaving 13 bases between them. The CDR3 extends over 14 amino acids. The CDR3 DNA reads TGTGCCAGTAGTGCCCGACCGGGGTCAGATACGCAGTATTTT. It yields the protein CASSARPGSDTQYF.

This clone showed up just once. This rearrangement joins TRBV5-1 to TRBJ2-7; 8 bases align to TRBD2. The CDR3 covers 12 residues. V was clipped by 0 bases and J by 12 bases; unmatched bases: 5. CDR1 and CDR2 from the germline V gene are SGHRS and YFSETQ. The CDR3 is CASSLAGGGPYF. DNA for the CDR3: TGCGCCAGCAGCTTGGCCGGCGGGGGGCCGTACTTC. Full variable domain (outside the CDR3, taken from reference TRBV5-1 and TRBJ2-7): KAGVTQTPRYLIKTRGQQVTLSCSPISGHRSVSWYQQTPGQGLQFLFEYFSETQRNKGNFPGRFSGRQFSNSRSEMNVSTLELGDSALYLCASSLAGGGPYFGPGTRLTVT.

The chain uses TRBV7-8 and TRBJ2-7; D is perhaps TRBD2 (6 bases). Germline CDR1 SGHVS, CDR2 FQNEAQ. Trimming pared 5 bases from V and 6 bases from J, leaving 14 bases between. CDR3 length equals 13 residues. DNA for the CDR3: TGTGCCAGCAGCCCCATTGCCGGGGGCGAGCAGTACTTC. Translated, it gives CASSPIAGGEQYF.

This clone was observed once. The chain employs TRBV4-2 and TRBJ2-7; maybe TRBD1 (6 bases). V lost 3 bases and J lost 6, with 12 bases in between. Germline CDR1 LGHNA, CDR2 YNFKEQ. CDR3 length: 13 residues. The CDR3 DNA reads TGTGCCAGCAGCCAGGAAAGGGGGAGCGAGCAGTACTTC. Residues: CASSQERGSEQYF.

The chain joins TRBV6-5 to TRBJ1-3; TRBD1 matches at 8 bases. CDR1 and CDR2 from the germline V gene are MNHEY and SVGAGI. This CDR3 has 15 amino acids. J was trimmed by 0 bases and V by 4 bases; bases with no gene match: 2. The CDR3 DNA follows: TGTGCCAGCAGTTTTGGACAGGGCTCTGGAAACACCATATATTTT. Encoded protein: CASSFGQGSGNTIYF.

The chain carries TRBV5-1 and TRBJ2-7; 9 bases line up with TRBD2. V shed 4 bases and J 3 bases; nucleotides not matched to a gene: 14. Germline V gives CDR1 SGHRS, CDR2 YFSETQ. The CDR3 has 17 residues. The CDR3 spells CASSKGLAVEVGYEQYF. The CDR3 coding sequence is TGCGCCAGCAGCAAGGGACTAGCAGTCGAGGTGGGCTACGAGCAGTACTTC.

This CDR3 reads CASSEGLRQGSNQPQHF. DNA for the CDR3: TGTGCCAGCAGTGAGGGGCTAAGACAGGGAAGCAATCAGCCCCAGCATTTT. V usage is TRBV6-1 and J usage is TRBJ1-5, with TRBD1 matching 7 bases. V lost 3 bases and J lost 1; bases outside the gene matches: 9. The CDR3 consists of 17 residues. Germline loops: CDR1 MNHNS, CDR2 SASEGT.

The rearrangement joins TRBV5-6 to TRBJ1-1; a weak D match, TRBD1 (5 bases). The ends were cut back, 3 bases at V and 1 base at J, with 10 bases in the middle. In germline, CDR1 is SGHDT, CDR2 YYEEEE. The CDR3 runs to 14 residues. The CDR3: CASSSGHQNTEAFF. Written as DNA, the CDR3 is TGTGCCAGCAGCTCGGGGCACCAGAACACTGAAGCTTTCTTT.

The rearrangement uses TRBV11-2 and TRBJ2-1, with D tentatively TRBD2 (5 bases). V lost 4 bases to trimming and J lost 3 bases, with 16 bases between them. The CDR3 has 16 amino acids. From germline, CDR1 is SGHAT and CDR2 FQNNGV. The CDR3 nucleotides are TGTGCCAGCAGCTCCGTCGGGGTGATGGACTACAATGAGCAGTTCTTC. Translated: CASSSVGVMDYNEQFF.

Note on this clone: The sample carries other DNA sequences with the same CDR3. This chain uses TRBV30 with TRBJ2-7; 7 nucleotides agree with TRBD1. Unmatched junction bases numbered 4, after V lost 0 bases and J lost 2 bases. The length of the CDR3 is 14 residues. CDR1 and CDR2 from the germline V gene are GTSNPN and SVGIG (reference sequence). Here the CDR3 reads CAWSVGTGAYEQYF. Written as DNA, the CDR3 is TGTGCCTGGAGTGTGGGTACAGGGGCCTACGAGCAGTACTTC.

This sequence joins TRBV27 and TRBJ2-1, with 10 bases aligning to TRBD2. Germline V gives CDR1 MNHEY, CDR2 SMNVEV (reference sequence). Trimming took 3 bases from V and 9 from J; bases not matched to a gene: 17. There are 18 residues in the CDR3. The CDR3 reads CASSFTTWGASGSREQFF. The CDR3 bases are TGTGCCAGCAGTTTTACAACGTGGGGGGCTAGCGGGAGCCGTGAGCAGTTCTTC.

The rearrangement joins TRBV29-1 to TRBJ2-5; maybe TRBD2 (6 bases). There are 16 residues in the CDR3. The germline V gene encodes CDR1 SQVTM and CDR2 ANQGSEA. The V gene lost 3 bases and the J gene lost 4 bases, with 21 bases spanning the gap. CDR3 coding DNA: TGCAGCGTTGATGGGACTGCCCTTTCAGTTCGAGAGACCCAGTACTTC. Protein: CSVDGTALSVRETQYF.

This chain's CDR3 is CASSNPGQTPDTQYF. CDR3 DNA: TGTGCCAGCAGTAACCCGGGACAGACGCCAGATACGCAGTATTTT. The chain has TRBV28 and TRBJ2-3; 7 bases match TRBD1. With V trimmed by 5 bases and J by 4 bases, 9 bases remained unmatched. CDR3 length: 15 amino acids. Germline V gene lookup returns CDR1 MDHEN and CDR2 SYDVKM.

This clone was observed once. The chain recombines TRBV11-1 with TRBJ2-7; perhaps TRBD2 as D (5 bases). From germline, CDR1 is SGHAT and CDR2 FQDESV (reference sequence). The CDR3 contains 16 residues. V was cut by 3 bases and J by 4 bases, with 19 bases left in between. This CDR3 is CASSLGFGRRLYEQYF. In nucleotides, the CDR3 is TGTGCCAGCAGCTTGGGGTTTGGCAGGAGGCTGTACGAGCAGTACTTC.

The rearrangement uses TRBV7-9 and TRBJ2-7, with TRBD2 matching 8 bases. The germline gives CDR1 SEHNR, CDR2 FQNEAQ (reference sequence). V shed 2 bases and J 6 bases; nucleotides not matched to a gene: 15. This CDR3 is built from 17 residues. The CDR3 region is CASSLITETSETREQYF. In DNA form, the CDR3 reads TGTGCCAGCAGCTTAATAACCGAGACTAGCGAGACTCGCGAGCAGTACTTC.

This chain connects TRBV5-5 to TRBJ2-1, with 12 bases identical to TRBD1. Looked up from germline, CDR1 is SGHKS and CDR2 is YYEKEE (reference sequence). The junction had 7 bases not matched to a gene; V was cut back by 7 bases and J by 8 bases. This CDR3 has 14 residues. This CDR3 is CASQAGTGGYEQFF. DNA for the CDR3: TGTGCCAGCCAGGCCGGGACAGGGGGCTATGAGCAGTTCTTC.

The chain recombines TRBV30 with TRBJ2-3; 12 bases are a match to TRBD1. The trim removed 2 bases at V and 6 bases at J, leaving 9 bases unmatched. This CDR3 spans 16 amino acids. The V gene's germline CDR1 is GTSNPN and CDR2 SVGIG (reference sequence). The CDR3 spells CAWSSGTGGWIDTQYF. CDR3 sequence (DNA): TGTGCCTGGAGTTCCGGGACAGGGGGCTGGATCGATACGCAGTATTTT.

V and J are TRBV6-5 and TRBJ1-1; D gene uncertain. Germline values: CDR1 MNHEY, CDR2 SVGAGI. CDR3 length: 15 amino acids. Trimming removed 0 bases at V and 3 bases at J, with 11 bases between. CDR3 sequence (DNA): TGTGCCAGCAGTTACTCGGTCGGCGGGGACACTGAAGCTTTCTTT. It specifies CASSYSVGGDTEAFF.

The rearrangement uses TRBV5-6 and TRBJ2-5, with D tentatively TRBD2 (6 bases). CDR3 length equals 15 residues. Germline loops: CDR1 SGHDT, CDR2 YYEEEE. Between the trimmed V and J ends, which lost 2 bases and 1 base, there was a span of 12 bases. The CDR3 region is CASSLTGTVQETQYF. The DNA for the CDR3 is TGTGCCAGCAGCTTAACCGGGACTGTCCAAGAGACCCAGTACTTC.

The chain carries TRBV28 and TRBJ1-2, with D possibly TRBD1 on 5 matching bases. Trimming pared 3 bases from V and 7 bases from J, leaving 18 bases between. CDR1 MDHEN and CDR2 SYDVKM come from the germline V gene. The CDR3 runs to 15 residues. For the CDR3, the DNA is TGTGCCAGCAGTTTCGGGACGGGGTCATGGTTTGGCTACACCTTC. Translation gives CASSFGTGSWFGYTF.

The V call is TRBV27, the J call TRBJ1-2; TRBD1 matches 7 bases. V was clipped by 0 bases and J by 4 bases; unmatched bases: 5. Germline V gene sequence: CDR1 MNHEY, CDR2 SMNVEV (reference sequence). The CDR3 totals 15 residues. CDR3 sequence reads: CASSLSPGGSYGYTF. The CDR3 bases are TGTGCCAGCAGTTTATCTCCAGGGGGGAGCTATGGCTACACCTTC.